The clone carrying this T cell receptor beta chain was observed once. The antigen is not known. This sample was included in a study of shared clonotypes between healthy human individuals. Study processing details: ImmunoSEQ only sent back junction sequences with no quality scores, so filtering was done differently. Sequenced by immunoSEQ multiplex PCR; TCRdb stores in-frame clones only, minus some. For V, J and clone size, that table is used; D and trimming come from the DNA. The data contain about 980,000 clones, 76% of them singletons. The CDR3 loop spans 13 amino acids. Looked up from germline, CDR1 is GTSNPN and CDR2 is SVGIG (reference sequence). V dropped 1 base and J dropped 9; count of bases not matched to a gene: 7. Study-level results: The expectation was that sequencing depth would affect clonotype sharing among donors. Naive subsets generally exceeded memory subsets in estimated richness.

This chain joins TRBV30 and TRBJ2-5; 8 bases match TRBD2. The receptor was derived from a young man in good health. Sequenced: memory CD4+ T cells sorted from blood. Subset specified: CD45RA-negative fraction. The CDR3 nucleotides read TGTGCCTGGAGTGGTCTAGCGGGCGATGCCCAGTACTTC. Protein: CAWSGLAGDAQYF.